This TCR beta chain was obtained from a study of blood T cells in healthy people across ages. Details on this clonotype: Its specificity is unknown.

The second PCR ran 7 to 11 cycles with a sample-barcoded 5' primer and J-beta primers. TCRdb re-derived calls from the 5' RACE reads in MiXCR, one entry per CDR3 protein. The sample shows approximately 700,000 distinct CDR3 sequences, around 32% of them seen only once. Regarding the study as a whole: Diversity figures based on one million T cells were deemed too low. There was no known CMV status for donors, so expanded clonotype changes were possibly confounded.

This CDR3 region has 14 residues. Trimming took 3 bases from V and 3 from J, leaving 14 bases between them. Germline-derived CDR1 and CDR2 are SQVTM and ANQGSEA. The receptor comes from an elderly woman in good health. Sequencing was performed on blood. V and J are TRBV29-1 and TRBJ2-5; D possibly uses TRBD1 or TRBD2 (5 bases each). This CDR3 is CSVEPFGAKETQYF. CDR3 DNA: TGCAGCGTTGAGCCTTTCGGGGCTAAAGAGACCCAGTACTTC. Filled out from reference TRBV29-1 and TRBJ2-5, the complete variable domain reads SAVISQKPSRDICQRGTSLTIQCQVDSQVTMMFWYRQQPGQSLTLIATANQGSEATYESGFVIDKFPISRPNLTFSTLTVSNMSPEDSSIYLCSVEPFGAKETQYFGPGTRLLVL.